This T cell receptor (beta chain) derives from a study of siplizumab effects on memory and regulatory T cells. Study-level points and caveats: Mappable alloreactive CD4+ clones averaged approximately 69% Treg-derived with siplizumab versus about 25% in controls.

Measured with immunoSEQ multiplex PCR; TCRdb has only the in-frame clones, and not every one. The repertoire holds fewer than 30,000 clones, with 75% to 85% as singletons. To note about this clone: Its antigen remains unidentified.

V was cut by 4 bases and J by 5 bases, with 14 bases left in between. The CDR3 sequence is 15 residues long. The germline CDR1 and CDR2 sequences are SGHTA and FQGNSA. The sequence was collected from a human donor in good health. This chain connects TRBV7-2 to TRBJ1-4; D ambiguous. Sequencing input: memory CD4+ T cells sorted from blood. CDR3 region: CASSSGRGGNEKLFF. CDR3 DNA sequence: TGTGCCAGCAGCTCTGGACGAGGAGGGAATGAAAAACTGTTTTTT.